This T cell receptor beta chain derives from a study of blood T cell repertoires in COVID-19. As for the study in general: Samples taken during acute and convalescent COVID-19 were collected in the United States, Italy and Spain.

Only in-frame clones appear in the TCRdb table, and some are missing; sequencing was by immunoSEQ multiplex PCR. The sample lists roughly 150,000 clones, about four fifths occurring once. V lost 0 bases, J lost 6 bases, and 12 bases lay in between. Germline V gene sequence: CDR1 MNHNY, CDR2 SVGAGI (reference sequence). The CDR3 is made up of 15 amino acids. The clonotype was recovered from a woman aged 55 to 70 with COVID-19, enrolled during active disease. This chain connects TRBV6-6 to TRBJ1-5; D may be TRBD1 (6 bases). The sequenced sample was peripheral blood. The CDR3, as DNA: TGTGCCAGCAGTTACTCAGGGGGGGCTAGTCAGCCCCAGCATTTT. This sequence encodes CASSYSGGASQPQHF.